Listed here are 13 T cell receptor beta chains from one sample, sequenced in a study of shared T cell receptors in the human thymus. TCRdb keeps only in-frame clones here, not all; method: immunoSEQ multiplex PCR. The sample carries roughly 660,000 clones, over 75% recorded once. These data were also filed under a second study, of human thymus T cells.

Material for sequencing was thymocytes. The receptors derive from a boy younger than two with a congenital heart defect.

The gene calls are TRBV15 and TRBJ2-5; 11 bases are shared with TRBD2. The V and J ends lost 0 bases and 5 bases, in that order; junction bases with no gene match: 8. CDR1 and CDR2 from the germline V gene are LNHNV and YYDKDF (reference sequence). The CDR3 has 17 amino acids. The CDR3 region is CATSRDPSGRQPETQYF. CDR3 nucleotide sequence: TGTGCCACCAGCAGAGATCCTAGCGGGAGGCAACCCGAGACCCAGTACTTC.

This chain uses TRBV29-1 with TRBJ2-5; D perhaps matches TRBD1 (5 bases). V was trimmed by 4 bases and J by 4 bases, leaving 16 bases between them. Germline V gene lookup returns CDR1 SQVTM and CDR2 ANQGSEA. The CDR3 has 14 residues. CDR3 in DNA: TGCAGCGTTGTAGCACAGGAACCCCCAGAGACCCAGTACTTC. Translating gives CSVVAQEPPETQYF.

This chain uses TRBV4-1 with TRBJ2-7, with 8 bases matching TRBD2. Germline-derived CDR1 and CDR2 are MGHRA and YSYEKL. Trimming cost V 1 base and J 2 bases; bases outside gene matches: 13. CDR3 length: 18 residues. The CDR3 spells CASSQAEGPSGRTYEQYF. As DNA, the CDR3 is TGCGCCAGCAGCCAAGCCGAGGGGCCTAGCGGGCGCACCTACGAGCAGTACTTC.

V usage is TRBV7-2 and J usage is TRBJ1-2; 8 bases align to TRBD1. V trimming: 4 bases; J trimming: 3 bases; junction bases outside the gene matches: 13. Per germline, CDR1 SGHTA and CDR2 FQGNSA. The CDR3 runs 17 residues. CDR3 coding DNA: TGTGCCAGCAGCTGTCCCCGGGACAGGCAAACCTACTATGGCTACACCTTC. This sequence encodes CASSCPRDRQTYYGYTF.

The V call is TRBV11-3, the J call TRBJ2-6, with TRBD2 matching 9 bases. The trim removed 5 bases at V and 0 bases at J, leaving 14 bases unmatched. This CDR3 contains 20 residues. Germline assignment: CDR1 SGHNT and CDR2 YENEEA. The CDR3 reads CASSGGRRLAAGSGANVLTF. The CDR3 coding sequence is TGTGCCAGCAGCGGAGGCCGAAGACTAGCGGCTGGCTCTGGGGCCAACGTCCTGACTTTC.

The genes are TRBV28 and TRBJ2-3, with D perhaps matching TRBD2 (6 bases). This CDR3 contains 16 residues. Per germline, CDR1 MDHEN and CDR2 SYDVKM. Trimming took 1 base from V and 2 from J, leaving 13 bases between them. CDR3 sequence (DNA): TGTGCCAGCAGTTTATATTGGGGGGAATCCACAGATACGCAGTATTTT. This translates into CASSLYWGESTDTQYF.

The V and J genes are TRBV15 and TRBJ2-1; 9 bases agree with TRBD2. V lost 5 bases to trimming and J lost 7 bases; unmatched junction nucleotides: 18. The CDR3 length is 18 residues. Per germline, CDR1 LNHNV and CDR2 YYDKDF (reference sequence). The CDR3: CATSLRLVAGASRNEQFF. The CDR3 DNA follows: TGTGCCACCAGCCTACGACTCGTAGCGGGAGCTAGTAGAAATGAGCAGTTCTTC.

This rearrangement joins TRBV7-2 to TRBJ1-2; 7 nucleotides align to TRBD1. The germline gives CDR1 SGHTA, CDR2 FQGNSA. CDR3 length: 14 residues. J gave up 4 bases and V 6 bases, and 8 bases lay outside the gene matches. Written as DNA, the CDR3 is TGTGCCAGCAGGTTCGCGGGACAGACCTATGGCTACACCTTC. Translation: CASRFAGQTYGYTF.

The chain uses TRBV29-1 and TRBJ2-1; 12 positions agree with TRBD2. This CDR3 spans 14 amino acids. CDR1 and CDR2 from the germline V gene are SQVTM and ANQGSEA. Trimming at V came to 7 bases and at J to 8 bases, leaving 9 bases not matched to a gene. This chain's CDR3 is CSGSPGLAGYEQFF. CDR3 DNA: TGCAGCGGATCGCCGGGACTAGCGGGTTATGAGCAGTTCTTC.

V and J are TRBV5-4 and TRBJ1-3; no clear D. Germline lookup yields CDR1 SGHNT and CDR2 YYREEE (reference sequence). With 0 bases removed from V and 2 bases from J, the gap between germline ends came to 12 bases. The CDR3 length is 16 residues. DNA for the CDR3: TGTGCCAGCAGCTTGGGTGGAGTTCGTCCTGGAAACACCATATATTTT. Translating gives CASSLGGVRPGNTIYF. Complete variable domain (other parts from reference TRBV5-4 and TRBJ1-3): ETGVTQSPTHLIKTRGQQVTLRCSSQSGHNTVSWYQQALGQGPQFIFQYYREEENGRGNFPPRFSGLQFPNYSSELNVNALELDDSALYLCASSLGGVRPGNTIYFGEGSWLTVV.

V gene TRBV6-4 combines with J gene TRBJ2-3; 10 bases map to TRBD2. In germline, CDR1 is MRHNA, CDR2 SNTAGT. With 4 bases clipped from V and 2 bases from J, the junction kept 3 bases outside the gene matches. CDR3 length equals 15 residues. The CDR3 region has the DNA TGTGCCAGCAGTGCTAGCGGGGGCTCCACAGATACGCAGTATTTT. Residues: CASSASGGSTDTQYF.

V and J are TRBV27 and TRBJ2-3; 11 nucleotides agree with TRBD2. Germline-derived CDR1 and CDR2 are MNHEY and SMNVEV (reference sequence). This CDR3 has 16 residues. V gave up 4 bases and J gave up 0 bases; unmatched junction bases: 3. The CDR3 sequence is CASSSTSGISTDTQYF. CDR3 DNA: TGTGCCAGCAGTTCGACTAGCGGGATTAGCACAGATACGCAGTATTTT.

The chain has TRBV9 and TRBJ2-1, with a weak D call TRBD1 (5 bases). Germline V gives CDR1 SGDLS, CDR2 YYNGEE. The CDR3 loop spans 16 amino acids. The ends were cut back, 1 base at V and 4 bases at J, with 15 bases in the middle. This chain's CDR3 is CASSVLMDNLYNEQFF. The CDR3 nucleotides read TGTGCCAGCAGCGTACTCATGGACAACCTATACAATGAGCAGTTCTTC.